This T cell receptor (beta chain) was sequenced for a study of beta chain features in type 1 diabetes. Study results and caveats: The similarity of naive, central memory and Treg TCRB repertoires appeared greater among patients than among healthy donors. In type 1 diabetes patients, VDJ junctions had fewer insertions; deletions at these junctions were more frequent.

Each donor gave one heparinised blood draw averaging about 110 mL. Details on this clone: Its antigen is unknown.

Trimming took off 4 bases at V and 7 bases at J, with 14 bases between the two ends. Per germline, CDR1 KGHSH and CDR2 LQKENI. The CDR3 contains 14 residues. Of the isolated RNA, all was reverse transcribed, and so the sequenced material was expressed TCRB transcripts. Sequencing of naive, central memory and regulatory T cell samples gave an average of about 3.7 million reads. Assay: immunoSEQ multiplex PCR; the TCRdb copy retains only in-frame clones and omits some. The repertoire includes about 160,000 clones, roughly 9% of them detected once, and 2.3% sits in the top ten. Sequencing used central memory CD4+ T cells from blood. This sequence originates from a woman under 30 in good health. This chain links TRBV18 with TRBJ2-1, with D possibly TRBD1 on 5 matching bases. CDR3: CASSHRSSWNEQFF. CDR3 nucleotide sequence: TGTGCCAGCTCACACAGGAGTTCTTGGAATGAGCAGTTCTTC.